A single sample gave rise to the 30 T cell receptor beta chains below, sequenced in a study of identical twins. TCRdb itself ran the 5' RACE reads through MiXCR, one entry per CDR3 protein. The sample holds under 350,000 distinct CDR3 sequences, roughly 9.8% seen once. The same sample was also used in a study of yellow fever vaccine responses in identical twins.

The sequencing sample was made of CD8+ T cells sorted from blood. Receptors originate from a woman aged 18-30 years in good health.

The V gene is TRBV7-2, the J gene TRBJ2-7, with TRBD2 matching over 8 bases. V dropped 3 bases and J dropped 4; count of bases not matched to a gene: 8. The CDR3 totals 15 residues. The germline V gene encodes CDR1 SGHTA and CDR2 FQGNSA. The CDR3 DNA follows: TGTGCCAGCAGCTTCTCCGGGACTAGGGTTTACGAGCAGTACTTC. Encoded protein: CASSFSGTRVYEQYF.

At least ten counts were recorded for this clonotype. J is TRBJ2-5 and V is TRBV6-1, with D unresolved. The CDR3 length is 14 residues. The germline gives CDR1 MNHNS, CDR2 SASEGT. V gave up 4 bases and J gave up 2 bases, with 11 bases separating them. The DNA for the CDR3 is TGTGCCAGCAGTGGATCGGCAGGACAAGAGACCCAGTACTTC. Residues: CASSGSAGQETQYF.

In this sample, this clonotype turned up many times. The chain couples TRBV29-1 to TRBJ2-3; the D gene is possibly TRBD1 (6 bases). Trimming took 5 bases from V and 2 from J, leaving 20 bases between them. CDR3 length: 16 residues. The germline V gene has CDR1 SQVTM and CDR2 ANQGSEA. The CDR3 bases are TGCAGCGTTTTTTACATCCGGGACACCAACACAGATACGCAGTATTTT. This gives the protein CSVFYIRDTNTDTQYF.

A word on this clonotype: It may be a read error: a sequence one base away is much more abundant. The chain has TRBV29-1 and TRBJ2-3; D gene ambiguous. Germline CDR1 is SQVTM and CDR2 is ANQGSEA. This CDR3 region has 14 residues. The CDR3 DNA is TGCGGCGCCGACTTTTTCGATAGCACAGATACGCAGTATTTT. Translated: CGADFFDSTDTQYF.

This clonotype showed up many times. The chain has TRBV27 and TRBJ2-1; D gene uncertain. CDR1 and CDR2 from the germline V gene are MNHEY and SMNVEV (reference sequence). V was cut by 5 bases and J by 9 bases, with 20 bases left in between. CDR3 size: 15 residues. CDR3 sequence reads: CASSPSEGLRGEQFF. CDR3 in DNA: TGTGCCAGCAGTCCCAGTGAAGGTTTACGTGGTGAGCAGTTCTTC.

This clonotype has at least ten counts. The chain joins TRBV9 to TRBJ2-7; 9 nucleotides match TRBD1. The CDR3 has 15 amino acids. The trim removed 4 bases at V and 3 bases at J, leaving 8 bases unmatched. Per the germline V gene, CDR1 is SGDLS and CDR2 is YYNGEE. CDR3 nucleotides: TGTGCCAGCAGCTTGGCGGGACAGGGATTCTACGAGCAGTACTTC. It codes for CASSLAGQGFYEQYF.

This clonotype has a single count. This chain joins TRBV30 and TRBJ2-7; D remains unclear. The ends were cut back, 0 bases at V and 3 bases at J, with 9 bases in the middle. CDR3 length: 13 residues. The V gene's germline CDR1 is GTSNPN and CDR2 SVGIG (reference sequence). The CDR3 region is CAWSVVGIYEQYF. In DNA, the CDR3 is TGTGCCTGGAGTGTAGTAGGGATCTACGAGCAGTACTTC.

This clonotype was counted between two and nine times. The chain has TRBV7-3 and TRBJ2-3, with D possibly being TRBD2 (6 bases). The CDR3 runs 16 residues. V was cut by 5 bases and J by 1 base, with 16 bases left in between. Germline V gives CDR1 SGHTA, CDR2 FQGTGA. Here the CDR3 DNA reads TGTGCCAGCAGCCCCCTGGGCGGGGCGGGCACAGATACGCAGTATTTT. Translated: CASSPLGGAGTDTQYF.

This clonotype was recorded many times. V and J are TRBV4-2 and TRBJ2-2; 8 positions match TRBD2. This CDR3 contains 17 residues. The J segment lost 5 bases and the V segment lost 0 bases, leaving 8 bases of the junction unmatched. CDR1 is LGHNA and CDR2 is YNFKEQ in the germline V gene. As DNA, the CDR3 is TGTGCCAGCAGCCAAGATCAAGCGGGGGACCGAACCGGGGAGCTGTTTTTT. Amino acid sequence: CASSQDQAGDRTGELFF.

This clonotype has just a few counts. The CDR3 DNA reads as TGTGCCAGCACCGAGGACAGGGAGAATGAAAAACTGTTTTTT. Residues: CASTEDRENEKLFF. The chain couples TRBV7-8 to TRBJ1-4; 8 bases match TRBD1. The J segment lost 5 bases and the V segment lost 7 bases, leaving 6 bases of the junction unmatched. Germline V gene lookup returns CDR1 SGHVS and CDR2 FQNEAQ. This CDR3 contains 14 residues.

The CDR3 loop reads CASSFPGGDGIAGGPYEQYF. The CDR3 DNA is TGTGCCAGCAGCTTCCCGGGGGGGGACGGTATAGCGGGAGGGCCCTACGAGCAGTACTTC. This chain links TRBV5-5 with TRBJ2-7; 11 nucleotides agree with TRBD2. The CDR3 has 20 residues. CDR1 is SGHKS and CDR2 is YYEKEE in the germline V gene (reference sequence). Trimming cost V 2 bases and J 2 bases; bases outside gene matches: 18. Filled out from reference TRBV5-5 and TRBJ2-7, the complete variable domain reads DAGVTQSPTHLIKTRGQQVTLRCSPISGHKSVSWYQQVLGQGPQFIFQYYEKEERGRGNFPDRFSARQFPNYSSELNVNALLLGDSALYLCASSFPGGDGIAGGPYEQYFGPGTRLTVT.

There are a few counts of this clonotype. The chain recombines TRBV7-9 with TRBJ2-2; D might be TRBD2 (6 bases). CDR1 is SEHNR and CDR2 is FQNEAQ in the germline V gene (reference sequence). This CDR3 spans 15 amino acids. Trimming left V 0 bases short and J 6 bases short, with 11 bases between. The CDR3 protein is CASSLAPTGAGELFF. The CDR3 nucleotides are TGTGCCAGCAGCTTAGCGCCTACGGGGGCCGGGGAGCTGTTTTTT.

This clonotype was detected only a few times. The rearrangement uses TRBV7-6 and TRBJ2-7; 8 positions match TRBD1. Trimming cost V 2 bases and J 2 bases; bases outside gene matches: 5. Germline CDR1 and CDR2: SGHVS and FNYEAQ. The CDR3 has 15 residues. The chain's CDR3 is CASSLRQGLTYEQYF. The CDR3 DNA sequence: TGTGCCAGCAGCTTACGACAGGGGCTAACCTACGAGCAGTACTTC.

This clonotype was observed a few times. The gene calls are TRBV2 and TRBJ2-7; 8 nucleotides line up with TRBD1. V lost 2 bases and J lost 6; bases outside the gene matches: 6. Germline CDR1 SNHLY, CDR2 FYNNEI. The CDR3 covers 14 residues. The CDR3 DNA reads as TGTGCCAGCAGTGAATCCAGGGGGCCGCCCGAGCAGTACTTC. This encodes CASSESRGPPEQYF.

The rearrangement joins TRBV20-1 to TRBJ1-3; no clear D gene. V was trimmed by 1 base and J by 8 bases, leaving 18 bases between them. Germline V gives CDR1 DFQATT, CDR2 SNEGSKA (reference sequence). CDR3 size: 15 residues. The CDR3 here is CSARVQASLGDTIYF. The CDR3 DNA is TGCAGTGCTAGAGTCCAGGCCTCCCTTGGGGACACCATATATTTT.

This clonotype was seen many times. The chain has TRBV5-1 and TRBJ1-2; D perhaps matches TRBD1 (5 bases). The germline gives CDR1 SGHRS, CDR2 YFSETQ. The CDR3 totals 13 residues. V shed 4 bases and J shed 2 bases, with 9 bases lying between them. CDR3 nucleotide sequence: TGCGCCAGCAGCATCACAGGAAACTATGGCTACACCTTC. Amino acid sequence: CASSITGNYGYTF. The complete variable domain, with remaining parts taken from reference TRBV5-1 and TRBJ1-2, reads KAGVTQTPRYLIKTRGQQVTLSCSPISGHRSVSWYQQTPGQGLQFLFEYFSETQRNKGNFPGRFSGRQFSNSRSEMNVSTLELGDSALYLCASSITGNYGYTFGSGTRLTVV.

This clonotype showed up many times. This chain connects TRBV9 to TRBJ2-7; D is undetermined. The CDR3 length is 13 residues. V was cut by 0 bases and J by 6 bases, with 10 bases left in between. Germline assignment: CDR1 SGDLS and CDR2 YYNGEE. The DNA for the CDR3 is TGTGCCAGCAGCGTAGTTTTAGGTGGCGAGCAGTACTTC. Translated, it gives CASSVVLGGEQYF.

In this sample, this clonotype turned up many times. This chain connects TRBV7-8 to TRBJ2-5, with D possibly being TRBD1 (6 bases). Germline CDR1 is SGHVS and CDR2 is FQNEAQ. CDR3 length: 16 residues. Trimming stripped 6 bases from V and 1 base from J, with 18 bases between. The CDR3: CASSGFAGDPQETQYF. The CDR3 nucleotides read TGTGCCAGCAGTGGGTTCGCAGGGGACCCCCAAGAGACCCAGTACTTC.

There are many counts of this clonotype. The chain has TRBV3-1 and TRBJ2-7; unclear D gene. Between the trimmed V and J ends, which lost 0 bases and 9 bases, there was a span of 12 bases. This CDR3 comprises 13 residues. Per germline, CDR1 LGHDT and CDR2 YNNKEL (reference sequence). CDR3 loop: CASSQEGSPGQYF. As DNA, the CDR3 is TGTGCCAGCAGCCAAGAAGGCTCCCCGGGGCAGTACTTC.

This clonotype has just a few counts. The chain carries TRBV11-2 and TRBJ2-3; 11 positions agree with TRBD2. This CDR3 region has 15 residues. J gave up 6 bases and V 3 bases, and 5 bases lay outside the gene matches. CDR1 and CDR2 from the germline V gene are SGHAT and FQNNGV. The CDR3 here is CASSLGTSGDDTQYF. The CDR3, as DNA: TGTGCCAGCAGCTTGGGGACTAGCGGTGACGATACGCAGTATTTT.

Many counts were recorded for this clonotype. V and J are TRBV6-1 and TRBJ1-6; 10 bases line up with TRBD1. Germline-derived CDR1 and CDR2 are MNHNS and SASEGT. J was trimmed by 8 bases and V by 6 bases; bases with no gene match: 4. This CDR3 comprises 14 residues. The CDR3 nucleotides are TGTGCCAGCAGCCTAGGACAGGGGGATTCACCCCTCCACTTT. Amino acids: CASSLGQGDSPLHF.

This clonotype was detected many times. This chain joins TRBV7-3 and TRBJ2-1, with TRBD2 as a possible D gene (7 bases). Germline assignment: CDR1 SGHTA and CDR2 FQGTGA. The CDR3 loop spans 17 amino acids. Trimming cost V 5 bases and J 7 bases, with 24 bases left between them. The CDR3 spells CASSPILGGGPYNEQFF. CDR3 coding DNA: TGTGCCAGCAGCCCCATCTTGGGGGGGGGGCCTTATAATGAGCAGTTCTTC.

This clonotype has only a few counts. The rearrangement joins TRBV27 to TRBJ2-1; D is perhaps TRBD2 (5 bases). The germline gives CDR1 MNHEY, CDR2 SMNVEV (reference sequence). The ends were cut back, 5 bases at V and 10 bases at J, with 15 bases in the middle. The length of the CDR3 is 13 residues. CDR3 DNA sequence: TGTGCCAGCAGTCCCCTAAATTCGGGGGAGCAGTTCTTC. This translates into CASSPLNSGEQFF.

The sample holds many counts of this clonotype. The V call is TRBV28, the J call TRBJ2-1; 9 bases are shared with TRBD1. The CDR3 runs 15 residues. Trimming at V came to 5 bases and at J to 9 bases, leaving 11 bases not matched to a gene. CDR1 is MDHEN, CDR2 SYDVKM, per germline. The CDR3 region has the DNA TGTGCCAGCAGTGCGGGGACAGGGCCGTTGTGTGAGCAGTTCTTC. It yields the protein CASSAGTGPLCEQFF.

The chain carries TRBV28 and TRBJ2-1; D is unresolved. This CDR3 region has 13 residues. CDR1 and CDR2 from the germline V gene are MDHEN and SYDVKM. The V and J ends lost 4 bases and 6 bases respectively, with 10 bases between them. In DNA, the CDR3 is TGTGCCAGCAGTTCCTGGACCTCCAATGAGCAGTTCTTC. Translated, it gives CASSSWTSNEQFF.

This chain joins TRBV5-1 and TRBJ2-7, with unresolved D. From germline, CDR1 is SGHRS and CDR2 YFSETQ. The CDR3 has 18 amino acids. V was cut by 0 bases and J by 6 bases, with 25 bases left in between. CDR3 amino acids: CASSLESGFAYAGLEQYF. Written as DNA, the CDR3 is TGCGCCAGCAGCTTGGAGTCCGGCTTTGCCTACGCTGGCCTCGAGCAGTACTTC.

In its sample, this clonotype was seen a few times. The rearrangement uses TRBV7-6 and TRBJ1-3, with D unclear. The V end was cut by 5 bases, the J end by 2 bases, with 13 bases between. The germline V gene has CDR1 SGHVS and CDR2 FNYEAQ. The CDR3 length is 15 residues. CDR3 amino acids: CASSPGPGAGNTIYF. The CDR3 DNA reads TGTGCCAGCAGCCCCGGGCCCGGGGCTGGAAACACCATATATTTT.

In its sample, this clonotype was seen a few times. The chain couples TRBV20-1 to TRBJ2-7, with 12 bases lining up with TRBD2. The CDR3 is made up of 19 amino acids. CDR1 and CDR2 from the germline V gene are DFQATT and SNEGSKA (reference sequence). V shed 0 bases and J 1 base; nucleotides not matched to a gene: 13. The CDR3 reads CSARDFPKSSGRVSYEQYF. The DNA of the CDR3 is TGCAGTGCTAGAGATTTCCCGAAGTCTAGCGGGAGGGTTTCCTACGAGCAGTACTTC.

This clonotype was seen repeatedly, ten times or more. At one end the junction does not follow the germline gene, possibly because of a read error. The rearrangement links TRBV7-9 to TRBJ1-5; D is possibly TRBD1 (5 bases). This CDR3 region has 14 residues. CDR1 is SEHNR and CDR2 is FQNEAQ in the germline V gene (reference sequence). This CDR3 is CASILDRKNQPQHF. CDR3 in DNA: TGTGCCAGCATCTTAGACAGAAAGAATCAGCCCCAGCATTTT.

This clonotype was recorded many times. V is TRBV27 and J is TRBJ1-6; D not resolved. Looked up from germline, CDR1 is MNHEY and CDR2 is SMNVEV (reference sequence). Trimming cost V 3 bases and J 4 bases, with 1 base left between them. This CDR3 is built from 12 residues. The CDR3 loop reads CASSFYNSPLHF. In DNA, the CDR3 is TGTGCCAGCAGTTTTTATAATTCACCCCTCCACTTT.